These 19 T cell receptor beta chains came from one sample sequenced in a study of T-cell reconstitution after alpha-beta-depleted transplantation in children. Preparation of the TCRbeta library used unique molecular identifiers. From the PCR reads, TCRdb called clonotypes with MiXCR, one entry per CDR3 protein. The table shows around 670,000 distinct CDR3 sequences, with over 10% occurring only once. Sample: PBMCs, taken before TCRalphabeta/CD19-depleted stem cell transplant. All receptors come from a girl aged 2-10 years with congenital amegakaryocytic thrombocytopenia, due to receive a stem cell transplant.

In its sample, this clonotype was seen a few times. This sequence joins TRBV27 and TRBJ2-1; a possible D gene is TRBD2 (6 bases). This CDR3 has 17 amino acids. V dropped 5 bases and J dropped 0 bases, with 17 bases sitting between them. Germline CDR1 is MNHEY and CDR2 is SMNVEV (reference sequence). In DNA form, the CDR3 reads TGTGCCAGCAGTGCGACTAGAAAGCCCAGCTCCTACAATGAGCAGTTCTTC. Translating it yields CASSATRKPSSYNEQFF.

The CDR3 here is CSASEGTNYGYTF. The DNA for the CDR3 is TGCAGTGCTAGTGAAGGGACTAACTATGGCTACACCTTC. This chain uses TRBV20-1 with TRBJ1-2; no firm D call. The V end was cut by 3 bases, the J end by 0 bases, with 8 bases between. This CDR3 spans 13 amino acids. The germline V gene encodes CDR1 DFQATT and CDR2 SNEGSKA (reference sequence).

This clonotype was found a few times. V and J are TRBV29-1 and TRBJ2-1; D gene unclear. Germline assignment: CDR1 SQVTM and CDR2 ANQGSEA. This CDR3 is 15 amino acids long. Trimming took off 0 bases at V and 1 base at J, with 10 bases between the two ends. CDR3 coding DNA: TGCAGCGTTGAAGATCTTCTCAGGTCCTACAATGAGCAGTTCTTC. Translated: CSVEDLLRSYNEQFF.

Regarding this clonotype: A read error is possible here, since a much larger clone lies one base away. The V call is TRBV7-9, the J call TRBJ1-1; D is uncertain. This CDR3 region has 14 residues. Looked up from germline, CDR1 is SEHNR and CDR2 is FQNEAQ (reference sequence). V was pared by 6 bases and J by 0 bases, with 11 bases between. This chain's CDR3 is CASRQNSLNTEAFF. The CDR3 nucleotides read TGTGCCAGCAGACAGAACTCCCTGAACACTGAAGCTTTCTTT.

This clonotype came up many times. The chain joins TRBV20-1 to TRBJ2-1; no firm D call. The CDR3 is made up of 14 amino acids. The V end lost 3 bases, the J end lost 4 bases, and 13 bases lay between the germline ends. Germline V gene data show CDR1 as DFQATT and CDR2 as SNEGSKA (reference sequence). The CDR3 sequence is CSARPAGNYNEQFF. The CDR3 nucleotides read TGCAGTGCTAGGCCGGCCGGAAATTACAATGAGCAGTTCTTC.

Only a few counts were recorded for this clonotype. The chain combines TRBV15 with TRBJ1-5; no definite D call. This CDR3 has 17 amino acids. V was shortened by 0 bases and J by 0 bases, with 12 bases between the two germline ends. The germline gives CDR1 LNHNV, CDR2 YYDKDF (reference sequence). The chain's CDR3 is CATSRDKMADSNQPQHF. CDR3 nucleotides: TGTGCCACCAGCAGAGATAAGATGGCTGATAGCAATCAGCCCCAGCATTTT.

The V call is TRBV30, the J call TRBJ1-5; 9 bases are shared with TRBD1. Germline CDR1 is GTSNPN and CDR2 is SVGIG (reference sequence). The CDR3 has 16 amino acids. J gave up 7 bases and V 3 bases, and 13 bases lay outside the gene matches. CDR3 protein: CAWSAVGDREGQPQHF. In nucleotides, the CDR3 is TGTGCCTGGAGCGCAGTTGGGGACAGGGAAGGACAGCCCCAGCATTTT.

Comments on this clonotype: This clone may be a read error of a much larger clone one base away. This chain connects TRBV20-1 to TRBJ2-3; no definite D call. The germline gives CDR1 DFQATT, CDR2 SNEGSKA (reference sequence). The CDR3 is made up of 14 amino acids. The CDR3 DNA reads as TGCAGTGCTAGTGAAGGAGTACGCCCAGATACGCCGTATTTT. This encodes CSASEGVRPDTPYF.

This clonotype was picked up many times. This chain joins TRBV20-1 and TRBJ1-2; TRBD1 might be the D (5 bases). Per the germline V gene, CDR1 is DFQATT and CDR2 is SNEGSKA (reference sequence). V was clipped by 3 bases and J by 8 bases, with 16 bases between them. CDR3 size: 13 residues. This CDR3 is CSASPSDGTGYTF. The CDR3 nucleotides read TGCAGTGCTAGCCCATCGGACGGGACGGGCTACACCTTC.

This clonotype was picked up many times. This chain connects TRBV30 to TRBJ2-7; a weak D match, TRBD1 (5 bases). Germline V gives CDR1 GTSNPN, CDR2 SVGIG (reference sequence). This CDR3 is built from 12 residues. With 4 bases removed from V and 2 bases from J, the gap between germline ends came to 9 bases. As DNA, the CDR3 is TGTGCCTGGAACGGACAAACCTACGAGCAGTACTTC. Its protein is CAWNGQTYEQYF.

This clonotype was detected only a few times. The chain is built from TRBV10-3 and TRBJ2-1, with TRBD2 identical over 7 bases. CDR3 size: 15 residues. Trimming at V came to 4 bases and at J to 3 bases, leaving 6 bases not matched to a gene. CDR1 and CDR2 (germline): ENHRY, SYGVKD. CDR3 residues: CAISGGLAVYNEQFF. CDR3 DNA sequence: TGTGCCATCAGTGGTGGTCTAGCGGTCTACAATGAGCAGTTCTTC.

This clonotype was observed a handful of times. This chain uses TRBV2 with TRBJ2-7, with D perhaps matching TRBD1 (6 bases). This CDR3 contains 16 residues. CDR1 and CDR2 from the germline V gene are SNHLY and FYNNEI. Trimming took off 4 bases at V and 3 bases at J, with 19 bases between the two ends. CDR3 bases: TGTGCCAGCAGTGCTGGGGGACATCCAAAACTCTACGAGCAGTACTTC. This gives the protein CASSAGGHPKLYEQYF.

This clonotype was found many times. This sequence joins TRBV7-2 and TRBJ2-5; no clear D. The V gene lost 2 bases and the J gene lost 0 bases, with 13 bases spanning the gap. CDR3 length: 16 amino acids. Germline V gene data show CDR1 as SGHTA and CDR2 as FQGNSA. In DNA form, the CDR3 reads TGTGCCAGCAGCTTAACGTTTATCTTAGACCAAGAGACCCAGTACTTC. Encoded protein: CASSLTFILDQETQYF.

This clonotype was seen ten or more times. The chain is built from TRBV5-1 and TRBJ2-2, with TRBD1 as a possible D gene (6 bases). This CDR3 is 15 amino acids long. Trimming took off 1 base at V and 5 bases at J, with 12 bases between the two ends. Germline loops: CDR1 SGHRS, CDR2 YFSETQ. In nucleotides, the CDR3 is TGCGCCAGCAGCTTGACAGGGACCAAGACCGGGGAGCTGTTTTTT. Its protein product is CASSLTGTKTGELFF.

This clonotype was counted at least ten times. This chain connects TRBV20-1 to TRBJ2-2; D not certain. CDR3 length equals 14 residues. Germline V gene data show CDR1 as DFQATT and CDR2 as SNEGSKA (reference sequence). V dropped 4 bases and J dropped 7 bases, with 16 bases sitting between them. The CDR3 protein is CSAKKTIPGGELFF. In DNA form, the CDR3 reads TGCAGTGCTAAAAAGACCATCCCGGGCGGGGAGCTGTTTTTT.

The chain carries TRBV20-1 and TRBJ2-7; D might be TRBD1 or TRBD2, each matching 5 bases. This CDR3 contains 14 residues. CDR1 DFQATT and CDR2 SNEGSKA come from the germline V gene (reference sequence). Trimming left V 5 bases short and J 2 bases short, with 16 bases between. The CDR3 reads CSAPRGGLTYEQYF. CDR3 bases: TGCAGTGCTCCGAGGGGTGGCCTAACCTACGAGCAGTACTTC.

This clonotype was seen a handful of times. The rearrangement links TRBV20-1 to TRBJ2-5; no clear D. The CDR3 runs 12 residues. Deletions cut 6 bases from V and 1 base from J, with 9 bases between. Germline V gene sequence: CDR1 DFQATT, CDR2 SNEGSKA (reference sequence). CDR3 sequence (DNA): TGCAGTGCGTGGGGTAGCCAAGAGACCCAGTACTTC. This sequence encodes CSAWGSQETQYF.

CDR3: CASSPKLAGRYNEQFF. The CDR3 coding sequence is TGCGCCAGCAGCCCGAAACTAGCGGGAAGGTACAATGAGCAGTTCTTC. V is TRBV5-1 and J is TRBJ2-1, with 10 bases matching TRBD2. The CDR3 extends over 16 amino acids. V was clipped by 4 bases and J by 4 bases; unmatched bases: 8. The germline gives CDR1 SGHRS, CDR2 YFSETQ.

The chain links TRBV7-7 to TRBJ2-5, with a weak D call TRBD2 (5 bases). Germline V CDR1 and CDR2: SSHAT, FNYEAQ (reference sequence). The germline V and J ends were trimmed by 4 bases and 2 bases, with 14 bases remaining between them. This CDR3 region has 15 residues. CDR3 nucleotides: TGTGCCAGCAGCTCAGCGGTAGGAGAGCAAGAGACCCAGTACTTC. It encodes CASSSAVGEQETQYF.